This is a list of T cell receptor beta chains from one sample in a study of cytomegalovirus exposure and HLA in healthy donors. Sequenced by immunoSEQ multiplex PCR; TCRdb stores in-frame clones only, minus some. The sample has 85,000 to 100,000 clones; roughly 69% are singletons. The sequencing input was PBMCs. These receptors came from a woman aged 25 to 39 in good health and CMV-seronegative. The CDR3 runs from the conserved cysteine through the conserved F or W. The order of the fields is CDR3 protein, CDR3 DNA, D gene, J gene, V gene, clone size. D genes are given only for firm matches. Rows give clone size only sometimes, using once, few, many, or a class for an expanded clone.

CDR3aa: CASSSTTGTGWTYEQYF; CDR3nt: TGTGCCAGCAGCTCAACTACTGGGACAGGGTGGACCTACGAGCAGTACTTC; d_gene: TRBD1; j_gene: TRBJ2-7; v_gene: TRBV7-9; abundance: .
CDR3aa: CASSFSGSGYNEQFF; CDR3nt: TGTGCCAGCAGTTTTAGCGGGAGTGGGTACAATGAGCAGTTCTTC; d_gene: TRBD2; j_gene: TRBJ2-1; v_gene: TRBV28; abundance: .
CDR3aa: CAWSASRSYEQYF; CDR3nt: TGTGCCTGGAGCGCGTCGCGATCCTACGAGCAGTACTTC; d_gene: .; j_gene: TRBJ2-7; v_gene: TRBV30; abundance: .
CDR3aa: CASSQIGTGLSGNTIYF; CDR3nt: TGTGCCAGCAGCCAAATTGGGACAGGGCTCTCTGGAAACACCATATATTTT; d_gene: TRBD1; j_gene: TRBJ1-3; v_gene: TRBV14; abundance: .
CDR3aa: CAISDSVYEQYF; CDR3nt: TGTGCCATCAGTGATAGCGTGTACGAGCAGTACTTC; d_gene: .; j_gene: TRBJ2-7; v_gene: TRBV10-3; abundance: .
CDR3aa: CASSQGAAGDYGYTF; CDR3nt: TGCGCCAGCAGCCAAGGGGCCGCAGGGGACTATGGCTACACCTTC; d_gene: .; j_gene: TRBJ1-2; v_gene: TRBV4-1; abundance: few
CDR3aa: CASSLLAGSAYEQYF; CDR3nt: TGTGCCAGCAGCTTACTAGCGGGTTCCGCCTACGAGCAGTACTTC; d_gene: TRBD2; j_gene: TRBJ2-7; v_gene: TRBV7-2; abundance: .
CDR3aa: CASSSPGTEAFF; CDR3nt: TGTGCCAGCAGTTCCCCGGGCACTGAAGCTTTCTTT; d_gene: .; j_gene: TRBJ1-1; v_gene: TRBV28; abundance: .
CDR3aa: CATSKRDRGSTDTQYF; CDR3nt: TGTGCCACCAGCAAAAGGGACAGGGGGAGCACAGATACGCAGTATTTT; d_gene: TRBD1; j_gene: TRBJ2-3; v_gene: TRBV15; abundance: once
CDR3aa: CASSLNRGRGETQYF; CDR3nt: TGTGCCAGCAGCTTAAACAGGGGGCGTGGAGAGACCCAGTACTTC; d_gene: TRBD1; j_gene: TRBJ2-5; v_gene: TRBV7-9; abundance: .
CDR3aa: CASSLMSVDTEAFF; CDR3nt: TGTGCCAGCAGCTTGATGAGCGTGGACACTGAAGCTTTCTTT; d_gene: .; j_gene: TRBJ1-1; v_gene: TRBV5-4; abundance: .
CDR3aa: CASSPRQGLPREAFF; CDR3nt: TGTGCCAGCTCACCGCGACAGGGACTTCCCCGGGAAGCTTTCTTT; d_gene: TRBD1; j_gene: TRBJ1-1; v_gene: TRBV18; abundance: .
CDR3aa: CATSSGTANTGELFF; CDR3nt: TGTGCCACGTCTTCTGGGACTGCCAACACCGGGGAGCTGTTTTTT; d_gene: .; j_gene: TRBJ2-2; v_gene: TRBV19; abundance: .
CDR3aa: CAWSVRADYEQYF; CDR3nt: TGTGCCTGGAGTGTACGGGCAGACTACGAGCAGTACTTC; d_gene: .; j_gene: TRBJ2-7; v_gene: TRBV30; abundance: .
CDR3aa: CASSPGTGGLYGYTF; CDR3nt: TGTGCCAGCTCACCGGGGACAGGGGGCCTTTATGGCTACACCTTC; d_gene: TRBD1; j_gene: TRBJ1-2; v_gene: TRBV18; abundance: few
CDR3aa: CASSLGQGGSPLHF; CDR3nt: TGTGCCAGCAGTTTGGGACAGGGGGGATCACCCCTCCACTTT; d_gene: TRBD1; j_gene: TRBJ1-6; v_gene: TRBV6-5; abundance: few
CDR3aa: CASSRLAVRGSYEQYF; CDR3nt: TGTGCCAGCAGTCGGCTAGCGGTCAGGGGCTCCTACGAGCAGTACTTC; d_gene: .; j_gene: TRBJ2-7; v_gene: TRBV5-6; abundance: .
CDR3aa: CASSLDAGSSYEQYF; CDR3nt: TGTGCCAGCAGCTTGGACGCGGGAAGCTCCTACGAGCAGTACTTC; d_gene: .; j_gene: TRBJ2-7; v_gene: TRBV5-5; abundance: few
CDR3aa: CASTPSPSGELFF; CDR3nt: TGTGCCAGTACCCCTTCCCCGTCCGGGGAGCTGTTTTTT; d_gene: .; j_gene: TRBJ2-2; v_gene: TRBV19; abundance: .
CDR3aa: CASSPEEAGTGELFF; CDR3nt: TGTGCCAGCTCACCAGAGGAGGCGGGGACCGGGGAGCTGTTTTTT; d_gene: .; j_gene: TRBJ2-2; v_gene: TRBV18; abundance: .
CDR3aa: CATGGTYGYTF; CDR3nt: TGTGCCACGGGGGGGACCTATGGCTACACCTTC; d_gene: .; j_gene: TRBJ1-2; v_gene: TRBV15; abundance: .
CDR3aa: CSASLSDEQYF; CDR3nt: TGCAGTGCTAGCTTGTCGGACGAGCAGTACTTC; d_gene: .; j_gene: TRBJ2-7; v_gene: TRBV20-1; abundance: .
CDR3aa: CAISGDRVSGYTF; CDR3nt: TGTGCCATCAGTGGGGACAGGGTCAGTGGCTACACCTTC; d_gene: TRBD1; j_gene: TRBJ1-2; v_gene: TRBV10-3; abundance: .
CDR3aa: CASSQGTEAFF; CDR3nt: TGTGCCAGCAGCCAGGGGACTGAAGCTTTCTTT; d_gene: .; j_gene: TRBJ1-1; v_gene: TRBV13; abundance: few
CDR3aa: CASTPERAGVTEAFF; CDR3nt: TGTGCCAGCACCCCTGAACGGGCGGGGGTCACTGAAGCTTTCTTT; d_gene: .; j_gene: TRBJ1-1; v_gene: TRBV2; abundance: .
CDR3aa: CASSLGQGLLLNTEAFF; CDR3nt: TGTGCCAGCAGCTTAGGCCAGGGGCTACTCTTGAACACTGAAGCTTTCTTT; d_gene: .; j_gene: TRBJ1-1; v_gene: TRBV11-2; abundance: .
CDR3aa: CASSHSGEGPYEQYF; CDR3nt: TGCGCCAGCAGCCACAGCGGGGAGGGGCCTTACGAGCAGTACTTC; d_gene: TRBD2; j_gene: TRBJ2-7; v_gene: TRBV4-3; abundance: .
CDR3aa: CASSDPRTGEAYGYTF; CDR3nt: TGTGCCAGCAGTGATCCCCGGACAGGGGAGGCGTATGGCTACACCTTC; d_gene: TRBD1; j_gene: TRBJ1-2; v_gene: TRBV25-1; abundance: few
CDR3aa: CASSPIGSSGANVLTF; CDR3nt: TGTGCCAGCTCACCAATCGGGAGCTCTGGGGCCAACGTCCTGACTTTC; d_gene: .; j_gene: TRBJ2-6; v_gene: TRBV18; abundance: .
CDR3aa: CASSRDPGRQGEQFF; CDR3nt: TGTGCCAGCAGCCGTGACCCCGGGAGGCAAGGTGAGCAGTTCTTC; d_gene: TRBD2; j_gene: TRBJ2-1; v_gene: TRBV7-2; abundance: .
CDR3aa: CASRRGPENTEAFF; CDR3nt: TGTGCCAGCAGGCGGGGACCAGAGAACACTGAAGCTTTCTTT; d_gene: .; j_gene: TRBJ1-1; v_gene: TRBV5-8; abundance: .
CDR3aa: CASSLGQGAYEQYF; CDR3nt: TGTGCCAGCAGCCTCGGACAGGGGGCGTACGAGCAGTACTTC; d_gene: TRBD1; j_gene: TRBJ2-7; v_gene: TRBV7-2; abundance: .
CDR3aa: CASSALDRFYGYTF; CDR3nt: TGTGCCAGCAGCGCGTTGGACAGGTTCTATGGCTACACCTTC; d_gene: TRBD1; j_gene: TRBJ1-2; v_gene: TRBV11-2; abundance: few
CDR3aa: CASSHRGSGSYEQYF; CDR3nt: TGTGCCAGCAGCCACCGGGGTAGCGGCTCCTACGAGCAGTACTTC; d_gene: .; j_gene: TRBJ2-7; v_gene: TRBV28; abundance: .
CDR3aa: CASGGGAGDTQYF; CDR3nt: TGTGCCTCGGGCGGGGGCGCAGGAGATACGCAGTATTTT; d_gene: .; j_gene: TRBJ2-3; v_gene: TRBV10-3; abundance: .
CDR3aa: CASTEGVSGGYTF; CDR3nt: TGTGCCAGCACCGAGGGGGTCTCAGGCGGCTACACCTTC; d_gene: .; j_gene: TRBJ1-2; v_gene: TRBV7-8; abundance: few
CDR3aa: CASRDQGSVGELFF; CDR3nt: TGTGCCAGTAGGGATCAGGGAAGTGTCGGGGAGCTGTTTTTT; d_gene: .; j_gene: TRBJ2-2; v_gene: TRBV19; abundance: once
CDR3aa: CASSEAVAGTSQFF; CDR3nt: TGTGCCAGCAGTGAAGCGGTAGCGGGGACATCGCAGTTCTTC; d_gene: TRBD2; j_gene: TRBJ2-1; v_gene: TRBV2; abundance: .
CDR3aa: CASIPGTNRYNEQFF; CDR3nt: TGTGCCAGTATCCCCGGGACTAACCGTTACAATGAGCAGTTCTTC; d_gene: TRBD2; j_gene: TRBJ2-1; v_gene: TRBV11-2; abundance: few
CDR3aa: CASSPPLKTYEQYF; CDR3nt: TGTGCCAGCAGCCCTCCCCTTAAAACCTACGAGCAGTACTTC; d_gene: .; j_gene: TRBJ2-7; v_gene: TRBV6-1; abundance: .
CDR3aa: CASSLDRGRVDTGELFF; CDR3nt: TGTGCCAGCAGCTTGGACAGGGGGCGAGTTGACACCGGGGAGCTGTTTTTT; d_gene: TRBD1; j_gene: TRBJ2-2; v_gene: TRBV7-8; abundance: .
CDR3aa: CASSLAVGYEQYF; CDR3nt: TGTGCCAGCAGCTTAGCTGTCGGCTACGAGCAGTACTTC; d_gene: .; j_gene: TRBJ2-7; v_gene: TRBV7-6; abundance: few
CDR3aa: CASSLLGGPPYNEQFF; CDR3nt: TGCGCCAGCAGCTTGTTAGGCGGGCCCCCCTACAATGAGCAGTTCTTC; d_gene: .; j_gene: TRBJ2-1; v_gene: TRBV5-1; abundance: few
CDR3aa: CASSVSGSRDSPLHF; CDR3nt: TGTGCCAGCTCAGTCTCAGGGTCCCGCGATTCACCCCTCCACTTT; d_gene: .; j_gene: TRBJ1-6; v_gene: TRBV18; abundance: once
CDR3aa: CAISESPTGDYGYTF; CDR3nt: TGTGCCATCAGTGAGTCCCCGACAGGGGACTATGGCTACACCTTC; d_gene: TRBD1; j_gene: TRBJ1-2; v_gene: TRBV10-3; abundance: .
CDR3aa: CASSSRGQGQYEQYF; CDR3nt: TGTGCCAGCAGCTCTCGAGGACAGGGGCAGTACGAGCAGTACTTC; d_gene: TRBD1; j_gene: TRBJ2-7; v_gene: TRBV7-6; abundance: .
CDR3aa: CASSYPGGDEKLFF; CDR3nt: TGTGCCAGCAGTTACCCGGGGGGGGATGAAAAACTGTTTTTT; d_gene: .; j_gene: TRBJ1-4; v_gene: TRBV6-6; abundance: .
CDR3aa: CASSYLTGTYEQYF; CDR3nt: TGTGCCAGCAGTTATCTGACAGGGACCTACGAGCAGTACTTC; d_gene: TRBD1; j_gene: TRBJ2-7; v_gene: TRBV6-5; abundance: few
CDR3aa: CASSQRGGRGEAFF; CDR3nt: TGTGCCAGCAGTCAAAGGGGGGGGCGGGGTGAAGCTTTCTTT; d_gene: .; j_gene: TRBJ1-1; v_gene: TRBV6-5; abundance: few
CDR3aa: CASSTGLAGPYEQYF; CDR3nt: TGCGCCAGCAGCACGGGACTAGCGGGACCCTACGAGCAGTACTTC; d_gene: TRBD2; j_gene: TRBJ2-7; v_gene: TRBV5-1; abundance: .
CDR3aa: CASSLGRDTEAFF; CDR3nt: TGCGCCAGCAGCTTGGGCAGGGACACTGAAGCTTTCTTT; d_gene: .; j_gene: TRBJ1-1; v_gene: TRBV5-1; abundance: .
CDR3aa: CASSYIRTGGAYEQYF; CDR3nt: TGTGCCAGCAGTTACATAAGGACAGGGGGCGCCTACGAGCAGTACTTC; d_gene: TRBD1; j_gene: TRBJ2-7; v_gene: TRBV6-5; abundance: once